The clone carrying this T cell receptor (beta chain) was observed a handful of times. What it binds is not known. PCR was performed using 60 Vbeta and 13 Jbeta primers. Clones were sequenced by immunoSEQ multiplex PCR, and TCRdb holds only the in-frame ones, with some missing. Of approximately 90,000 clones detected, more than 70% appear once; the ten largest clones hold 3.5% to 4.5%. The CDR3 is 18 amino acids. Germline V gene sequence: CDR1 SGDLS, CDR2 YYNGEE. The ends lost 3 bases at V and 3 bases at J; junction bases unmatched: 14. The data are from a study of cytomegalovirus exposure and HLA in healthy donors. Overall study findings and caveats: Specificity of three CMV-associated chains for CMV antigens was verified in vitro. HLA alleles were associated with 15,000 to 20,000 TCR beta sequences in a later analysis at 0.05 false discovery rate.

Sequencing used PBMCs. The receptor was isolated from a man younger than 40 in good health and CMV-seronegative. The gene calls are TRBV9 and TRBJ2-3; TRBD1 matches 9 bases. The chain's CDR3 is CASSGQGVRGVSTDTQYF. The CDR3 nucleotides read TGTGCCAGCAGCGGACAGGGGGTTCGGGGGGTCTCGACAGATACGCAGTATTTT.